This T cell receptor beta chain was identified in a study of blood T cell repertoires in COVID-19. Across the whole study: COVID-19 samples collected from the United States, Italy and Spain covered acute and convalescent phases. From T cells, B-cell-depleted T cells, or PBMCs came the material, which was cDNA or gDNA.

Per the study methods: Amplification from reference gene primers served as the basis for estimated nucleated cell counts. Sequencing used immunoSEQ multiplex PCR; TCRdb keeps in-frame clones, though not all of them. Clonal size and the V and J genes are those of that table, whereas D and trimming came from the DNA. The sample has hundreds of thousands of clones, roughly 85% seen once. Germline V gene data show CDR1 as SGHRS and CDR2 as YFSETQ. This CDR3 has 13 amino acids. V trimming: 0 bases; J trimming: 7 bases; junction bases outside the gene matches: 3. Sequenced material: peripheral blood. This sequence was found in a man between 18 and 35 years old with active or convalescent COVID-19. The V call is TRBV5-1, the J call TRBJ1-1; 7 bases line up with TRBD1. The CDR3 loop is CASSLGQGFEAFF. Written as DNA, the CDR3 is TGCGCCAGCAGCTTGGGACAGGGTTTTGAAGCTTTCTTT.